Detailed here is one T cell receptor (beta chain). The antigen is unknown. The data originate from a study of identical twins. The study's findings and limits: Insertions were fewer in abundant cord blood beta clonotypes, whereas memory repertoires showed none of this pattern. Researchers reported excess low generation probability among twin-shared out-of-frame alpha sequences.

The V gene's germline CDR1 is LNHDA and CDR2 SQIVND (reference sequence). V was pared by 5 bases and J by 5 bases, with 15 bases between. This CDR3 has 14 residues. It was template switching that added a universal primer site, and there were unique molecular identifiers on the cDNA. TCRdb fed the 5' RACE reads into MiXCR, producing one record per CDR3 protein. This table holds some 1,600,000 distinct CDR3 sequences, about 31% found once. In every case, the donor was a healthy Caucasian. The chain carries TRBV19 and TRBJ2-5; perhaps TRBD2 as D (6 bases). Input material: cord blood. The source is a newborn girl in good health. The CDR3, as DNA: TGTGCCAGTAGTGCTTATACTGGAGGGGAGACCCAGTACTTC. Translation gives CASSAYTGGETQYF. Full variable domain (remainder filled in from reference TRBV19 and TRBJ2-5): DGGITQSPKYLFRKEGQNVTLSCEQNLNHDAMYWYRQDPGQGLRLIYYSQIVNDFQKGDIAEGYSVSREKKESFPLTVTSAQKNPTAFYLCASSAYTGGETQYFGPGTRLLVL.